This TCR beta chain was sequenced in a study of blood T cell repertoires in COVID-19. In the original workflow: The authors estimated nucleated cell counts from reference gene primer amplification. Profiling relied on immunoSEQ multiplex PCR, and the TCRdb table lists in-frame clones only, not all of them. That table furnishes V, J and clone size, whereas the DNA furnished D and trimming. The sample holds about 69,000 clones, roughly 87% seen once. This clonotype originated in a man aged 80 or over with acute or convalescent COVID-19. The source material was peripheral blood.

The CDR3 DNA follows: TGCGCCAGCAGCGTGACTGATCCTTCGAACACTGAAGCTTTCTTT. This encodes CASSVTDPSNTEAFF. This chain links TRBV5-1 with TRBJ1-1, with no clear D. The V and J ends lost 4 bases and 1 base respectively, with 14 bases between them. Germline V gives CDR1 SGHRS, CDR2 YFSETQ. The CDR3 consists of 15 residues.